The 23 T cell receptor beta chains given below trace back to one sample, sequenced in a study of early T cells in non-severe SARS-CoV-2 infection. A single record per CDR3 protein comes from TCRdb applying MiXCR to the 5' RACE reads. The table shows 45,000 to 65,000 distinct CDR3 sequences, with around 10% occurring only once. The sample was whole blood, taken at baseline. Source of these receptors: an adult who was a healthcare worker with PCR-confirmed SARS-CoV-2 infection or an uninfected control (not recorded which).

In this sample, this clonotype turned up a few times. This rearrangement joins TRBV28 to TRBJ2-3, with D tentatively TRBD1 (5 bases). CDR3 length: 12 amino acids. From germline, CDR1 is MDHEN and CDR2 SYDVKM. V lost 3 bases and J lost 14, with 15 bases in between. The DNA of the CDR3 is TGTGCCAGCAGTTTCATCCAGGGTAACCGGTATTTT. Protein product: CASSFIQGNRYF.

The V and J genes are TRBV6-5 and TRBJ1-3, with D maybe TRBD1 (5 bases). Germline V gene lookup returns CDR1 MNHEY and CDR2 SVGAGI. CDR3 length equals 13 residues. Trimming took off 4 bases at V and 4 bases at J, with 8 bases between the two ends. The CDR3 spells CASSSGQGNTIYF. The CDR3 coding sequence is TGTGCCAGCAGTTCCGGACAAGGAAACACCATATATTTT.

There are a few counts of this clonotype. The chain couples TRBV10-3 to TRBJ2-5, with TRBD1 identical over 10 bases. V gave up 6 bases and J gave up 6 bases; unmatched junction bases: 13. This CDR3 contains 16 residues. The germline CDR1 and CDR2 sequences are ENHRY and SYGVKD. CDR3: CAISPGTGAFDKTQYF. CDR3 bases: TGTGCCATCAGCCCCGGGACAGGGGCCTTCGACAAGACCCAGTACTTC.

There are many counts of this clonotype. This chain joins TRBV5-1 and TRBJ1-1; D not resolved. The V gene lost 0 bases and the J gene lost 0 bases, with 9 bases spanning the gap. CDR3 size: 15 residues. Germline lookup yields CDR1 SGHRS and CDR2 YFSETQ. CDR3 DNA: TGCGCCAGCAGCTTGGGCCTAATTCTGAACACTGAAGCTTTCTTT. Its protein is CASSLGLILNTEAFF. The full variable domain, rest sourced from reference TRBV5-1 and TRBJ1-1, is KAGVTQTPRYLIKTRGQQVTLSCSPISGHRSVSWYQQTPGQGLQFLFEYFSETQRNKGNFPGRFSGRQFSNSRSEMNVSTLELGDSALYLCASSLGLILNTEAFFGQGTRLTVV.

This clonotype appeared many times. J is TRBJ2-7 and V is TRBV6-1, with 10 bases that match TRBD1. The germline gives CDR1 MNHNS, CDR2 SASEGT. The length of the CDR3 is 17 residues. The trim removed 0 bases at V and 5 bases at J, leaving 10 bases unmatched. In DNA form, the CDR3 reads TGTGCCAGCAGTGAAGCGCAGGGGGACAGGGGAATGGACGAGCAGTACTTC. Encoded protein: CASSEAQGDRGMDEQYF.

V usage is TRBV28 and J usage is TRBJ1-2, with D possibly being TRBD1 (5 bases). CDR1 and CDR2 (germline): MDHEN, SYDVKM. CDR3 length equals 15 residues. Trimming cost V 5 bases and J 7 bases, with 20 bases left between them. CDR3 nucleotide sequence: TGTGCCAGCAGTCCCCAGGGATCCCTAATAGGTGGCTACACCTTC. Protein product: CASSPQGSLIGGYTF.

This clonotype has a handful of counts. This chain joins TRBV6-2 or TRBV6-3 and TRBJ2-1, with D possibly TRBD2 on 5 matching bases. This CDR3 region has 13 residues. V was clipped by 2 bases and J by 9 bases, with 11 bases between them. Germline V lookup: CDR1 MNHEY, CDR2 SVGEGT. CDR3 sequence reads: CASSYGTGSEQFF. The CDR3 region has the DNA TGTGCCAGCAGTTACGGTACGGGAAGTGAGCAGTTCTTC.

This chain links TRBV7-3 with TRBJ2-3, with 15 bases aligning to TRBD2. Germline V CDR1 and CDR2: SGHTA, FQGTGA. The CDR3 is 15 amino acids. V lost 8 bases to trimming and J lost 5 bases; unmatched junction nucleotides: 5. CDR3 protein: CASRGTSGRLDTQYF. For the CDR3, the DNA is TGTGCCAGCCGAGGGACTAGCGGGAGGTTAGATACGCAGTATTTT.

There are many counts of this clonotype. This chain uses TRBV4-1 with TRBJ2-7, with D possibly TRBD2 on 6 matching bases. V was cut by 4 bases and J by 2 bases, with 15 bases left in between. The CDR3 consists of 15 residues. Germline CDR1 is MGHRA and CDR2 is YSYEKL. CDR3 amino acids: CASSRGTSSTYEQYF. The CDR3 DNA reads TGCGCCAGCAGCCGTGGGACTTCGAGCACCTACGAGCAGTACTTC.

This clonotype was observed a few times. This chain links TRBV18 with TRBJ1-1; D is ambiguous. This CDR3 contains 14 residues. Germline V CDR1 and CDR2: KGHSH, LQKENI. The V end lost 3 bases, the J end lost 3 bases, and 11 bases lay between the germline ends. CDR3 amino acids: CASSPAGLYTEAFF. The CDR3 nucleotides read TGTGCCAGCTCACCGGCCGGGTTATACACTGAAGCTTTCTTT.

The rearrangement links TRBV5-1 to TRBJ1-4, with a weak D call TRBD1 (5 bases). This CDR3 spans 15 amino acids. Between the trimmed V and J ends, which lost 4 bases and 8 bases, there was a span of 18 bases. The germline gives CDR1 SGHRS, CDR2 YFSETQ. The CDR3 loop is CASSPTTARGEKLFF. The CDR3 nucleotides read TGCGCCAGCAGCCCCACTACGGCCCGGGGCGAAAAACTGTTTTTT.

V usage is TRBV28 and J usage is TRBJ2-2, with D possibly being TRBD1 or TRBD2 (5 bases each). Germline V gives CDR1 MDHEN, CDR2 SYDVKM. The CDR3 has 15 amino acids. V dropped 7 bases and J dropped 5 bases, with 17 bases sitting between them. The chain's CDR3 is CASKWDGRRTGELFF. In DNA form, the CDR3 reads TGTGCCAGCAAATGGGACGGCCGTAGGACCGGGGAGCTGTTTTTT. The full variable domain, in which reference TRBV28 and TRBJ2-2 provide the parts outside the CDR3, is DVKVTQSSRYLVKRTGEKVFLECVQDMDHENMFWYRQDPGLGLRLIYFSYDVKMKEKGDIPEGYSVSREKKERFSLILESASTNQTSMYLCASKWDGRRTGELFFGEGSRLTVL.

This chain joins TRBV27 and TRBJ1-2; D is perhaps TRBD1 (5 bases). The CDR3 contains 15 residues. V lost 0 bases and J lost 3, with 11 bases in between. CDR1 MNHEY and CDR2 SMNVEV come from the germline V gene (reference sequence). CDR3 residues: CASSLSAGGDYGYTF. Written as DNA, the CDR3 is TGTGCCAGCAGTTTATCTGCCGGGGGAGACTATGGCTACACCTTC.

The chain joins TRBV4-2 to TRBJ2-1; 13 positions agree with TRBD2. The V gene end was trimmed by 0 bases and the J gene end by 8 bases; junction bases not matched to a gene: 7. Germline-derived CDR1 and CDR2 are LGHNA and YNFKEQ. The CDR3 has 17 residues. Here the CDR3 reads CASSQELRTSGSYEQFF. In nucleotides, the CDR3 is TGTGCCAGCAGCCAAGAATTGCGGACTAGCGGGAGTTATGAGCAGTTCTTC.

The chain couples TRBV11-2 to TRBJ2-3; TRBD2 might be the D (6 bases). The germline V gene has CDR1 SGHAT and CDR2 FQNNGV. This CDR3 has 10 residues. The germline V and J ends were trimmed by 6 bases and 10 bases, with 8 bases remaining between them. The CDR3 nucleotides are TGTGCCAGCAGTACGGGGGCGCAGTATTTT. Translation gives CASSTGAQYF. Full variable domain (remainder filled in from reference TRBV11-2 and TRBJ2-3): EAGVAQSPRYKIIEKRQSVAFWCNPISGHATLYWYQQILGQGPKLLIQFQNNGVVDDSQLPKDRFSAERLKGVDSTLKIQPAKLEDSAVYLCASSTGAQYFGPGTRLTVL.

The chain uses TRBV7-2 and TRBJ2-7; no definite D call. The CDR3 extends over 14 amino acids. CDR1 is SGHTA and CDR2 is FQGNSA in the germline V gene. V lost 2 bases and J 4 bases, leaving 12 bases between the germline ends. Written as DNA, the CDR3 is TGTGCCAGCAGCTTAAATAGCCAACTATACGAGCAGTACTTC. Amino acid sequence: CASSLNSQLYEQYF.

This clonotype has a count of ten or more. This sequence joins TRBV18 and TRBJ1-2; the match to TRBD1 covers 7 bases. After removal of 4 bases from V and 3 bases from J, the junction contained 11 bases not matched to a gene. Germline assignment: CDR1 KGHSH and CDR2 LQKENI. This CDR3 has 16 amino acids. CDR3 region: CASSLRTGTEDYGYTF. CDR3 bases: TGTGCCAGCTCACTACGGACCGGGACAGAAGACTATGGCTACACCTTC. Filled out from reference TRBV18 and TRBJ1-2, the complete variable domain reads NAGVMQNPRHLVRRRGQEARLRCSPMKGHSHVYWYRQLPEEGLKFMVYLQKENIIDESGMPKERFSAEFPKEGPSILRIQQVVRGDSAAYFCASSLRTGTEDYGYTFGSGTRLTVV.

This clonotype was counted only a few times. The chain joins TRBV29-1 to TRBJ2-7; D remains unclear. CDR1 is SQVTM, CDR2 ANQGSEA, per germline. Deletions cut 3 bases from V and 5 bases from J, with 14 bases between. The CDR3 length is 13 residues. The CDR3: CSVEIPNPNEQYF. The CDR3 coding sequence is TGCAGCGTTGAGATTCCTAACCCCAACGAGCAGTACTTC.

This clonotype was observed many times. V gene TRBV10-3 combines with J gene TRBJ1-1; D is unresolved. The CDR3 runs to 11 residues. Germline-derived CDR1 and CDR2 are ENHRY and SYGVKD. The germline V and J ends were trimmed by 10 bases and 5 bases, with 11 bases remaining between them. CDR3 in DNA: TGTGCCACGGCAGGCTGGACTGAAGCTTTCTTT. It translates to CATAGWTEAFF.

This rearrangement joins TRBV5-1 to TRBJ2-7; the match to TRBD1 covers 8 bases. CDR3 length equals 17 residues. The J segment lost 0 bases and the V segment lost 6 bases, leaving 14 bases of the junction unmatched. Looked up from germline, CDR1 is SGHRS and CDR2 is YFSETQ. The CDR3 is CASTETGGRFISYEQYF. Here the CDR3 DNA reads TGCGCCAGCACCGAAACAGGGGGGCGCTTCATCTCCTACGAGCAGTACTTC.

This clonotype has only a few counts. The V gene is TRBV6-6, the J gene TRBJ1-1; the D is unclear. V dropped 6 bases and J dropped 3 bases, with 8 bases sitting between them. CDR3 length: 12 residues. The germline gives CDR1 MNHNY, CDR2 SVGAGI (reference sequence). The chain's CDR3 is CASRARDTEAFF. DNA for the CDR3: TGTGCCAGCAGGGCCCGGGACACTGAAGCTTTCTTT.

This clonotype was observed at least ten times. The DNA for the CDR3 is TGTGCCAGCAGTTCTCAGCCTGGGGCCAACGTCCTGACTTTC. This translates into CASSSQPGANVLTF. The rearrangement links TRBV28 to TRBJ2-6, with D uncertain. This CDR3 comprises 14 residues. Between the trimmed V and J ends, which lost 4 bases and 2 bases, there was a span of 6 bases. CDR1 and CDR2 (germline): MDHEN, SYDVKM.

In its sample, this clonotype was seen a few times. The V and J genes are TRBV24-1 and TRBJ2-1, with 12 positions matching TRBD2. Germline lookup yields CDR1 KGHDR and CDR2 SFDVKD. Trimming at V came to 3 bases and at J to 7 bases, leaving 9 bases not matched to a gene. This CDR3 region has 17 residues. In DNA, the CDR3 is TGTGCCACCAGTGATCCTTCGACTAGCGGGAGACTTAATGAGCAGTTCTTC. This encodes CATSDPSTSGRLNEQFF.